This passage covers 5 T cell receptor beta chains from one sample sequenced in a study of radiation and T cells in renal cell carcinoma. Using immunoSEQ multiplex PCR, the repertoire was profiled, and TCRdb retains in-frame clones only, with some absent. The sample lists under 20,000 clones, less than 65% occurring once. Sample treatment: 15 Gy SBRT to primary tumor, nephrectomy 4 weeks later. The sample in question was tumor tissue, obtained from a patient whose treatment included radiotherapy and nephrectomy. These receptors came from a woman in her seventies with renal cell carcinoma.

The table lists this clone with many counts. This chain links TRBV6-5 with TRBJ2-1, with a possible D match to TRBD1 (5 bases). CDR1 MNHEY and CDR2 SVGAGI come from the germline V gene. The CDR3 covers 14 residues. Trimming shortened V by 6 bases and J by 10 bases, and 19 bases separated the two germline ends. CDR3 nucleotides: TGTGCCAGCAGCCTCACAGGTACCTCTAGAGAGCAGTTCTTC. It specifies CASSLTGTSREQFF.

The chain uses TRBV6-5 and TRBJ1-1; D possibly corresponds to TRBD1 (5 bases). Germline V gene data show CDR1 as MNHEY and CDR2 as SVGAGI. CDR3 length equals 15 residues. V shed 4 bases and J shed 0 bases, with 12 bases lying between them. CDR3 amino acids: CASSSTANLNTEAFF. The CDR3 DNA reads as TGTGCCAGCAGTTCGACAGCTAATCTGAACACTGAAGCTTTCTTT.

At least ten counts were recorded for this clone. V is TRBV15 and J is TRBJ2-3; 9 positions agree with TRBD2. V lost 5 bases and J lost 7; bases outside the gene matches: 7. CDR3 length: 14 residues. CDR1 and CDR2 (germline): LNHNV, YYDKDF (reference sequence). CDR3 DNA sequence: TGTGCCACCAGCCAGGCGGGAGGGCAAAATACGCAGTATTTT. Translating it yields CATSQAGGQNTQYF. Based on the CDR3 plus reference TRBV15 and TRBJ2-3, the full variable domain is DAMVIQNPRYQVTQFGKPVTLSCSQTLNHNVMYWYQQKSSQAPKLLFHYYDKDFNNEADTPDNFQSRRPNTSFCFLDIRSPGLGDTAMYLCATSQAGGQNTQYFGPGTRLTVL.

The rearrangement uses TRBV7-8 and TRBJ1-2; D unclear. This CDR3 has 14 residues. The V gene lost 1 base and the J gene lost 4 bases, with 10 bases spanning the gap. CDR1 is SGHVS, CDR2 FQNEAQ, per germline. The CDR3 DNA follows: TGTGCCAGCAGCTTAGGAGGCCGCTCCTATGGCTACACCTTC. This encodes CASSLGGRSYGYTF.

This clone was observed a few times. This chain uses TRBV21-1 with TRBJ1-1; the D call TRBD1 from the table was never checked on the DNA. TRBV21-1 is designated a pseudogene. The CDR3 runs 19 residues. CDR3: CASSKRGQLQGMPDTEAFF. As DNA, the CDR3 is TGTGCCAGCAGCAAAAGGGGCCAACTACAGGGGATGCCGGACACTGAAGCTTTCTTT.